Included here is one TCR beta chain sequence, with context. This entry belongs to a study of T cells after somatic rescue of genetic block. Clones were read by immunoSEQ multiplex PCR, and TCRdb kept only the in-frame ones, dropping some. The sample lists about 15,000 clones, approximately 72% occurring once. The sample consisted of peripheral blood mononuclear cells (PBMCs). The sequence derives from a boy between 10 and 17 years old.

In DNA, the CDR3 is TGCGCCAGCAGCCGGGGCTTCGACAGCACCGGGGAGCTGTTTTTT. As protein: CASSRGFDSTGELFF. The V gene is TRBV5-1, the J gene TRBJ2-2, with D perhaps TRBD1 or TRBD2 (5 bases each). This CDR3 comprises 15 residues. The germline V gene encodes CDR1 SGHRS and CDR2 YFSETQ. Trimming took 4 bases from V and 4 from J, leaving 14 bases between them.